The present TCR beta chain was sequenced within a study of blood T cell repertoires in COVID-19. Assay used: immunoSEQ multiplex PCR; TCRdb lists only in-frame clones, some missing. The sample shows roughly 100,000 clones, 60% to 85% of them seen only once. Germline CDR1 is MNHEY and CDR2 is SVGAGI. The CDR3 consists of 14 residues. Trimming removed 6 bases from V and 2 bases from J, with 12 bases in between. Seattle participants joined during active infection and were tracked over time. The clonotype originates from an elderly man with COVID-19, enrolled during active disease. The sample was peripheral blood. The rearrangement joins TRBV6-5 to TRBJ2-3, with D tentatively TRBD1 (6 bases). The CDR3 sequence: CASRLGQITDTQYF. The CDR3 DNA follows: TGTGCCAGCAGGCTCGGACAGATCACAGATACGCAGTATTTT.